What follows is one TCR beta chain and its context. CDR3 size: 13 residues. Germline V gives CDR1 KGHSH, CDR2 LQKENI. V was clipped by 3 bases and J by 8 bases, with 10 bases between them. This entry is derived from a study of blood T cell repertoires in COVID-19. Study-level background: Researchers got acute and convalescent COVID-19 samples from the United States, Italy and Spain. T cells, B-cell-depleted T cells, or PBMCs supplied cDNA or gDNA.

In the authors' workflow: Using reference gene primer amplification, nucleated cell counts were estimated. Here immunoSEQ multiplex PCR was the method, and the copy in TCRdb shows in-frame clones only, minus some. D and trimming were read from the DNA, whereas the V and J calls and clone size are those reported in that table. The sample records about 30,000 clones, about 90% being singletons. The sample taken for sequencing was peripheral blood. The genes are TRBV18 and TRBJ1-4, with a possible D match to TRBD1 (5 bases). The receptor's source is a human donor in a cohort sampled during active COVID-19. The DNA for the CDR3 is TGTGCCAGCTCACCGGGGCAAAGCGAAAAACTGTTTTTT. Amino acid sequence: CASSPGQSEKLFF.